This record concerns one TCR beta chain sequence. Assay used: immunoSEQ multiplex PCR; TCRdb lists only in-frame clones, some missing. The sample has tens of thousands of clones, roughly three quarters seen once; the top ten hold roughly 22%. The V and J ends lost 2 bases and 3 bases respectively, with 8 bases between them. CDR1 is SNHLY, CDR2 FYNNEI, per germline. This CDR3 is 14 amino acids long. This entry comes from a study of blood T cell repertoires in COVID-19. Looking at the study overall: From T cells, B-cell-depleted T cells, or PBMCs came the material, which was cDNA or gDNA.

The sample was peripheral blood. This TCR was recovered from a woman over 75 with active or convalescent COVID-19. The chain recombines TRBV2 with TRBJ1-5; D may be TRBD1 (5 bases). CDR3 sequence reads: CASSEKQANQPQHF. The CDR3 nucleotides are TGTGCCAGCAGTGAAAAACAGGCCAATCAGCCCCAGCATTTT. The whole variable domain, filled in from reference TRBV2 and TRBJ1-5, reads EPEVTQTPSHQVTQMGQEVILRCVPISNHLYFYWYRQILGQKVEFLVSFYNNEISEKSEIFDDQFSVERPDGSNFTLKIRSTKLEDSAMYFCASSEKQANQPQHFGDGTRLSIL.